The text below deals with one TCR beta chain. Its antigen is as yet unknown. TCRdb independently ran MiXCR on the RT-PCR reads; one entry per CDR3 protein. The table records 710,000 or so distinct CDR3 sequences, around a sixth of them present only once. This sample was taken from a study of response to subunit inactivated influenza vaccine. Findings and limits, study-wide: It was suggested by the authors that few new T cells are recruited by each seasonal influenza vaccination.

This CDR3 has 12 residues. Germline-derived CDR1 and CDR2 are MDHEN and SYDVKM. Trimming removed 6 bases from V and 1 base from J, with 6 bases in between. The specimen comprised PBMCs from blood, sampled roughly 12 days after vaccination. The V and J genes are TRBV28 and TRBJ1-2; no definite D call. The receptor was isolated from a man aged 50 to 59 who received an inactivated influenza vaccine. The CDR3 nucleotides are TGTGCCAGCAGCCCACGTAACTATGGCTACACCTTC. Its translation is CASSPRNYGYTF.